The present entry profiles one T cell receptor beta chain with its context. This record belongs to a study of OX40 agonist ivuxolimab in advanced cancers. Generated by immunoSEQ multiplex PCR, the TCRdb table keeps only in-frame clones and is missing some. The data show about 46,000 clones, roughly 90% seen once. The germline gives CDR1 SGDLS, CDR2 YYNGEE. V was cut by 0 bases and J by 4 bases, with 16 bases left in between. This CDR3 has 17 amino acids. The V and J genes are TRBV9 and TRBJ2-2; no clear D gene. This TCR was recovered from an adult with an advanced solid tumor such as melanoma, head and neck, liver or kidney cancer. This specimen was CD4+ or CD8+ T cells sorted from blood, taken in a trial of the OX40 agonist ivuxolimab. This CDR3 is CASSVEGSRKSTGELFF. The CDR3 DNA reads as TGTGCCAGCAGCGTAGAAGGTAGCAGGAAGTCCACCGGGGAGCTGTTTTTT.